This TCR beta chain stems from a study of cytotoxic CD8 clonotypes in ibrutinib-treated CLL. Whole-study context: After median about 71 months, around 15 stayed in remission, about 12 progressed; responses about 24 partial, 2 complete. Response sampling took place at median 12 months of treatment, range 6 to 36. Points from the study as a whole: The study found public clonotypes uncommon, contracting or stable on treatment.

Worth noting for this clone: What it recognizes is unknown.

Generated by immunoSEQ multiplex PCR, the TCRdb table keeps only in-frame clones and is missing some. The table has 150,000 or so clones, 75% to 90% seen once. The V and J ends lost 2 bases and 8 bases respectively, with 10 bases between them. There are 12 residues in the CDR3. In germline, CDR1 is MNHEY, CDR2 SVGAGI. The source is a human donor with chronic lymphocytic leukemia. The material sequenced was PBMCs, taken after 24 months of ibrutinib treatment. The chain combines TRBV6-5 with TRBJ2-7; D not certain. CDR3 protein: CASSYEDRQQYF. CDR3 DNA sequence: TGTGCCAGCAGTTACGAGGACCGCCAGCAGTACTTC.